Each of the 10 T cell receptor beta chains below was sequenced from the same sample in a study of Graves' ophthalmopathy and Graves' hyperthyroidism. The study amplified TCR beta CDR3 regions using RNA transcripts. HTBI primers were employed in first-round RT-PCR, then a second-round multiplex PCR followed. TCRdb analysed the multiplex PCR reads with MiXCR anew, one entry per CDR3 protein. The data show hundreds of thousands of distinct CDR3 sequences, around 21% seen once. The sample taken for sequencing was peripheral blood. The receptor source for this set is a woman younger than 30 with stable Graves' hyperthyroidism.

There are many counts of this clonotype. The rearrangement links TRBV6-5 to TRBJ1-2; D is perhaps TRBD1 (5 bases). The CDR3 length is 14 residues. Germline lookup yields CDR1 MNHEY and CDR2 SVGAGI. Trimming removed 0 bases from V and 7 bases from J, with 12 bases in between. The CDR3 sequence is CASSYSGPGGGYTF. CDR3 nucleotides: TGTGCCAGCAGTTACTCGGGACCAGGAGGTGGCTACACCTTC.

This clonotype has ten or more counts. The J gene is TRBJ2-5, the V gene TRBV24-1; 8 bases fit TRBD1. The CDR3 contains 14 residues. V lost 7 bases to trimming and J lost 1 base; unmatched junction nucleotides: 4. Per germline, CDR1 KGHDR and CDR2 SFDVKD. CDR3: CATSHTGGQETQYF. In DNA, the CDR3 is TGTGCCACCAGCCATACAGGGGGCCAAGAGACCCAGTACTTC.

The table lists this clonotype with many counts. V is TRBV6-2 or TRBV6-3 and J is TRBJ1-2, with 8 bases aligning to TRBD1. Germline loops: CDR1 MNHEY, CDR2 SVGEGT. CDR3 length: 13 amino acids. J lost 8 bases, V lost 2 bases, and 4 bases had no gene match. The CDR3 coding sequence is TGTGCCAGCAGTTACAGACAGGGGTTCGGCTACACCTTC. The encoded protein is CASSYRQGFGYTF.

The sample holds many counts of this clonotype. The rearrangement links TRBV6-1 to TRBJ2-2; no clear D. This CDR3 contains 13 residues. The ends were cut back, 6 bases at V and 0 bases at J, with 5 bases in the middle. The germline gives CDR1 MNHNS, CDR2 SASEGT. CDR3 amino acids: CASRVANTGELFF. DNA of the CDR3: TGTGCCAGCAGGGTAGCGAACACCGGGGAGCTGTTTTTT.

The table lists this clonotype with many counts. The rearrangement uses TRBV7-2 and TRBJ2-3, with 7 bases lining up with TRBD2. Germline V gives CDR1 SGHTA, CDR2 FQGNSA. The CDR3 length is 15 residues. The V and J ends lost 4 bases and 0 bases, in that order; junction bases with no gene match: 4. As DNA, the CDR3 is TGTGCCAGCAGCTCTAGCGGTCCTAGCACAGATACGCAGTATTTT. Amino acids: CASSSSGPSTDTQYF.

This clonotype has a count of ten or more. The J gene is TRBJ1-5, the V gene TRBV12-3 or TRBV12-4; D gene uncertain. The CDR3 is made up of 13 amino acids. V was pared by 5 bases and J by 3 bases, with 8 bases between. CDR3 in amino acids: CASSRRFNQPQHF. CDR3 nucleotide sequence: TGTGCCAGCAGTAGACGCTTCAATCAGCCCCAGCATTTT.

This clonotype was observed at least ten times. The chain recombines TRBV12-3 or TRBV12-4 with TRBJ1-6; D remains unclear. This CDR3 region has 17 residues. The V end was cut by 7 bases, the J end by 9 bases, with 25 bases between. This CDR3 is CASTEVRTEWTFSPLHF. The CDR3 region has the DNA TGTGCCAGCACCGAGGTGAGGACGGAGTGGACCTTTTCACCCCTCCACTTT.

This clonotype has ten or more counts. The CDR3 is CASTPIRVGGEGGYTF. CDR3 DNA sequence: TGTGCCAGCACCCCTATCAGGGTAGGGGGCGAAGGTGGCTACACCTTC. The rearrangement uses TRBV2 and TRBJ1-2; 7 nucleotides match TRBD1. The CDR3 sequence is 16 residues long. J lost 7 bases, V lost 7 bases, and 18 bases had no gene match. Germline V gene sequence: CDR1 SNHLY, CDR2 FYNNEI.

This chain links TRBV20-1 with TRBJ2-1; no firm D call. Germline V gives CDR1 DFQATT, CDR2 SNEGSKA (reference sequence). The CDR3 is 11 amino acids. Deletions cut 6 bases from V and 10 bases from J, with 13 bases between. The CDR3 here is CSASNQVEQFF. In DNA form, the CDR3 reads TGCAGTGCCAGCAATCAGGTCGAGCAGTTCTTC.

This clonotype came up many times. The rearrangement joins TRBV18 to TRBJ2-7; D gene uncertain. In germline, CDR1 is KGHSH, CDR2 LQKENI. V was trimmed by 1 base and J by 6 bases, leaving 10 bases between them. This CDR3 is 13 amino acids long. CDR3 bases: TGTGCCAGCTCACCACAGGATTTGGGCGAGCAGTACTTC. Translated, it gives CASSPQDLGEQYF.